The 21 T cell receptor beta chains below all came from one sample that was sequenced in a study of shared clonotypes between healthy human individuals. TCRdb keeps only in-frame clones here, not all; method: immunoSEQ multiplex PCR. The sample lists roughly 400,000 clones; roughly 96% were seen once. Sequences were obtained from memory CD8+ T cells sorted from blood. Described subset: CD45RO+ cells pooled with CCR7-negative TemRA cells. These receptors were obtained from a man aged 30-40 years in good health.

The V and J genes are TRBV4-2 and TRBJ2-5, with 9 bases lining up with TRBD1. Germline V lookup: CDR1 LGHNA, CDR2 YNFKEQ. CDR3 length: 16 residues. Trimming cost V 1 base and J 4 bases; bases outside gene matches: 7. The DNA for the CDR3 is TGTGCCAGCAGCCAAGGTGACAGGGGGGGCGGAGAGACCCAGTACTTC. Protein: CASSQGDRGGGETQYF.

Notes on this clone: Other DNA sequences in this sample translate to the same CDR3. This chain joins TRBV5-1 and TRBJ2-3; D gene unclear. The germline V gene encodes CDR1 SGHRS and CDR2 YFSETQ. Trimming took off 0 bases at V and 4 bases at J, with 3 bases between the two ends. This CDR3 spans 12 amino acids. The CDR3, as DNA: TGCGCCAGCAGCTTGGTTGCAGATACGCAGTATTTT. Amino acids: CASSLVADTQYF.

The CDR3 is CASSPRSDTQYF. As DNA, the CDR3 is TGTGCCAGCTCACCTCGCTCAGATACGCAGTATTTT. The rearrangement joins TRBV18 to TRBJ2-3; no clear D. The length of the CDR3 is 12 residues. The germline CDR1 and CDR2 sequences are KGHSH and LQKENI. V lost 3 bases and J 4 bases, leaving 5 bases between the germline ends.

The chain links TRBV30 to TRBJ2-2; the D gene is possibly TRBD2 (6 bases). This CDR3 contains 13 residues. V shed 0 bases and J shed 8 bases, with 10 bases lying between them. Germline values: CDR1 GTSNPN, CDR2 SVGIG (reference sequence). CDR3 nucleotides: TGTGCCTGGAGTGTCTACGGGACTGGGGAGCTGTTTTTT. Its translation: CAWSVYGTGELFF. Variable domain in full (rest from reference TRBV30 and TRBJ2-2): SQTIHQWPATLVQPVGSPLSLECTVEGTSNPNLYWYRQAAGRGLQLLFYSVGIGQISSEVPQNLSASRPQDRQFILSSKKLLLSDSGFYLCAWSVYGTGELFFGEGSRLTVL.

The V call is TRBV10-1, the J call TRBJ2-7; D is undetermined. The CDR3 is 12 amino acids. The germline gives CDR1 WNHNN, CDR2 SYGVQD (reference sequence). Trimming removed 3 bases from V and 2 bases from J, with 5 bases in between. The CDR3 sequence: CASSDPTYEQYF. CDR3 nucleotides: TGCGCCAGCAGTGACCCTACCTACGAGCAGTACTTC.

The rearrangement joins TRBV4-2 to TRBJ1-5; D is undetermined. Trimming removed 0 bases from V and 2 bases from J, with 8 bases in between. The germline CDR1 and CDR2 sequences are LGHNA and YNFKEQ. The CDR3 length is 15 residues. In DNA, the CDR3 is TGTGCCAGCAGCCAAGATAGGCAGCGCAATCAGCCCCAGCATTTT. Translation: CASSQDRQRNQPQHF.

The chain joins TRBV9 to TRBJ2-3, with D perhaps matching TRBD1 (6 bases). The CDR3 contains 13 residues. The V gene's germline CDR1 is SGDLS and CDR2 YYNGEE. Trimming removed 0 bases at V and 4 bases at J, with 6 bases between. Here the CDR3 DNA reads TGTGCCAGCAGCGTAGAGGGGGCAGATACGCAGTATTTT. Amino acids: CASSVEGADTQYF.

V usage is TRBV6-1 and J usage is TRBJ2-1; a possible D gene is TRBD2 (5 bases). From germline, CDR1 is MNHNS and CDR2 SASEGT. Trimming took off 8 bases at V and 8 bases at J, with 13 bases between the two ends. The CDR3 runs to 12 residues. The CDR3: CASERARDEQFF. The CDR3 DNA reads TGTGCCAGCGAGAGGGCGAGGGATGAGCAGTTCTTC.

This chain links TRBV4-1 with TRBJ2-1; TRBD2 aligns across 9 bases. Germline V CDR1 and CDR2: MGHRA, YSYEKL. The length of the CDR3 is 17 residues. V was clipped by 3 bases and J by 3 bases; unmatched bases: 9. The CDR3 loop is CASSHTRLAAFYNEQFF. The DNA of the CDR3 is TGCGCCAGCAGCCATACCCGACTAGCGGCCTTCTACAATGAGCAGTTCTTC.

This chain links TRBV19 with TRBJ1-6, with D hard to call. This CDR3 has 11 amino acids. V lost 11 bases to trimming and J lost 8 bases, with 10 bases between them. Germline loops: CDR1 LNHDA, CDR2 SQIVND (reference sequence). The DNA of the CDR3 is TGTGCCGCCCTACCAGATTCACCCCTCCACTTT. This sequence encodes CAALPDSPLHF.

The chain recombines TRBV5-1 with TRBJ1-2, with D unclear. In germline, CDR1 is SGHRS, CDR2 YFSETQ. CDR3 length: 14 amino acids. V was shortened by 0 bases and J by 2 bases, with 8 bases between the two germline ends. The CDR3: CASSLDGLNYGYTF. In DNA, the CDR3 is TGCGCCAGCAGCTTGGATGGCTTAAACTATGGCTACACCTTC.

The chain employs TRBV4-2 and TRBJ2-3, with a weak D call TRBD1 (5 bases). With 0 bases removed from V and 1 base from J, the gap between germline ends came to 17 bases. CDR1 and CDR2 from the germline V gene are LGHNA and YNFKEQ. CDR3 length equals 18 residues. CDR3 in DNA: TGTGCCAGCAGCCAAGAGACAAGGGGCGCTTACCGCACAGATACGCAGTATTTT. The encoded protein is CASSQETRGAYRTDTQYF.

The chain links TRBV6-5 to TRBJ2-5; 10 positions agree with TRBD2. This CDR3 has 14 residues. Germline values: CDR1 MNHEY, CDR2 SVGAGI. V lost 0 bases and J lost 5; bases outside the gene matches: 0. The CDR3 spells CASSYSTSGETQYF. The CDR3, as DNA: TGTGCCAGCAGTTACTCGACTAGCGGGGAGACCCAGTACTTC.

This clone appeared once. The V and J genes are TRBV21-1 and TRBJ2-5; TRBD2 reflects the table's D call only, with no check against the DNA. TRBV21-1 corresponds to a pseudogene. This CDR3 has 15 residues. For the CDR3, the DNA is TGTGCCAGCAGCAACGCTGGGGAGAAACAAGAGACCCAGTACTTC. As protein: CASSNAGEKQETQYF.

This chain links TRBV6-1 with TRBJ2-5; D is undetermined. Between the trimmed V and J ends, which lost 6 bases and 4 bases, there was a span of 6 bases. The CDR3 is 11 amino acids. Germline V CDR1 and CDR2: MNHNS, SASEGT. DNA for the CDR3: TGTGCCAGCAGCTACTTAGAGACCCAGTACTTC. Amino acid sequence: CASSYLETQYF.

This clone has a single count. The V gene is TRBV10-2, the J gene TRBJ2-2; D remains ambiguous. CDR3 length: 14 residues. The germline gives CDR1 WSHSY, CDR2 SAAADI. V was trimmed by 6 bases and J by 6 bases, leaving 14 bases between them. The CDR3 protein is CASSILAGAGELFF. CDR3 nucleotides: TGCGCCAGCAGCATATTAGCTGGAGCCGGGGAGCTGTTTTTT.

V is TRBV6-6 and J is TRBJ2-3; D ambiguous. CDR3 size: 14 residues. Germline-derived CDR1 and CDR2 are MNHNY and SVGAGI (reference sequence). V lost 2 bases, J lost 8 bases, and 14 bases lay in between. This CDR3 reads CASSYEQLLPTQYF. As DNA, the CDR3 is TGTGCCAGCAGTTACGAGCAGCTCCTCCCTACGCAGTATTTT.

The V call is TRBV28, the J call TRBJ2-7, with 10 bases identical to TRBD2. V dropped 6 bases and J dropped 0; count of bases not matched to a gene: 5. The V gene's germline CDR1 is MDHEN and CDR2 SYDVKM. The CDR3 consists of 15 residues. This chain's CDR3 is CASRRTSGFSYEQYF. CDR3 bases: TGTGCCAGCAGGAGGACTAGCGGTTTCTCCTACGAGCAGTACTTC.

In this sample, this clone turned up once. V usage is TRBV7-9 and J usage is TRBJ1-6; no firm D call. This CDR3 region has 15 residues. The ends were cut back, 3 bases at V and 5 bases at J, with 11 bases in the middle. Germline-derived CDR1 and CDR2 are SEHNR and FQNEAQ (reference sequence). The CDR3 region is CASSLLDTHNSPLHF. CDR3 nucleotides: TGTGCCAGCAGCTTGTTAGACACCCATAATTCACCCCTCCACTTT.

The table lists this clone with a count of one. This rearrangement joins TRBV5-1 to TRBJ2-1; perhaps TRBD2 as D (6 bases). The CDR3 is made up of 14 amino acids. Germline-derived CDR1 and CDR2 are SGHRS and YFSETQ. V lost 7 bases and J lost 6, with 17 bases in between. CDR3 residues: CASGRDLGGNEQFF. In DNA, the CDR3 is TGCGCCAGCGGCCGGGATTTGGGGGGCAATGAGCAGTTCTTC.

This chain links TRBV9 with TRBJ2-3; TRBD2 matches 11 bases. Losses at the gene ends were 2 bases for V and 2 bases for J; bases not matched to a gene: 4. The CDR3 contains 16 residues. Germline V lookup: CDR1 SGDLS, CDR2 YYNGEE. This CDR3 reads CASSVTSGSNTDTQYF. CDR3 sequence (DNA): TGTGCCAGCAGCGTTACTAGCGGGAGCAACACAGATACGCAGTATTTT.